A selection of T cell receptor beta chains follows, all from one sample in a study of T cells in Graves' hyperthyroidism and ophthalmopathy. MiXCR, applied by TCRdb to the multiplex PCR reads, yields one record per CDR3 protein. The table has around 500,000 distinct CDR3 sequences, approximately 14% seen once. Sequences were obtained from blood. Receptors were obtained from a middle-aged woman with Graves' hyperthyroidism. The CDR3 runs from the conserved cysteine through the conserved F or W. The order of the fields is D gene, J gene, V gene, clone size, CDR3 length, CDR3 DNA, CDR3 protein. A D gene is named only where the DNA matches it firmly. Size is omitted from some rows. Given values are once, few, many or a class for expanded clones.

>TRBD1|TRBJ1-4|TRBV12-3/TRBV12-4|many|15
TGTGCCAGCAGTTTCTGGACAGGGGGGGATGAAAAACTGTTTTTT
CASSFWTGGDEKLFF
>-|TRBJ2-7|TRBV15|many|14
TGTGCCACCAGCAGAGATCAGACAGACTACGAGCAGTACTTC
CATSRDQTDYEQYF
>-|TRBJ1-1|TRBV7-8|many|14
TGTGCCAGCAGCCTACAGACCCCAAACACTGAAGCTTTCTTT
CASSLQTPNTEAFF
>-|TRBJ2-7|TRBV20-1|many|16
TGCAGTGCTAGAGATCAGAGGAGCGACAAATTCTACGAGCAGTACTTC
CSARDQRSDKFYEQYF
>TRBD2|TRBJ2-5|TRBV2|many|17
TGTGCCAGCAGCGACCCGGGGTATGGAGCGGGAAGTGAGACCCAGTACTTC
CASSDPGYGAGSETQYF
>-|TRBJ2-1|TRBV6-1|many|17
TGTGCCAGCAGTAACCGCGGCCAGGCGAGCTCCTACAATGAGCAGTTCTTC
CASSNRGQASSYNEQFF
>-|TRBJ2-7|TRBV28|many|15
TGTGCCAGCAGTTCCCTGACACTGAGCTCCTACGAGCAGTACTTC
CASSSLTLSSYEQYF
>TRBD2|TRBJ2-1|TRBV29-1|few|16
TGCAGCGTTGAAGATTTGAGGACTAGCGGCTACAATGAGCAGTTCTTC
CSVEDLRTSGYNEQFF
>TRBD1|TRBJ1-1|TRBV28|many|13
TGTGCCAGCAGGGCCGGGACAGGCGAAGTAGCTTTCTTT
CASRAGTGEVAFF
>TRBD2|TRBJ2-1|TRBV18|many|17
TGTGCCAGCTCCCTGACTAGCGGGGGCGCCGGAGACAATGAGCAGTTCTTC
CASSLTSGGAGDNEQFF
>-|TRBJ2-7|TRBV28|-|14
TGTGCCGGCAGTTTAGTGGGGGATCCCTCCGAGCAGTACTTC
CAGSLVGDPSEQYF
>-|TRBJ2-7|TRBV3-1|many|16
TGTGCCAGCAGCCAAGCCTCGGATAGCGGACGATACGAGCAGTACTTC
CASSQASDSGRYEQYF
>-|TRBJ1-5|TRBV19|-|14
TGTGCCAGTAGAGACGGACGGAACAATCAGCCCCAGCATTTT
CASRDGRNNQPQHF
>-|TRBJ2-3|TRBV29-1|few|13
TGCAGCGTTGAGACTAGGCTCACAGATACGCAGTATTTT
CSVETRLTDTQYF
>-|TRBJ2-3|TRBV27|many|18
TGTGCCAGCAGTTTATGGGGAGCGGTAAGGCCTAGCACAGATACGCAGTATTTT
CASSLWGAVRPSTDTQYF
>-|TRBJ1-4|TRBV6-1|-|13
TGTGCCAGTGTGCCAGGGCCTAATGAAAAACTGTTTTTT
CASVPGPNEKLFF
>TRBD2|TRBJ2-7|TRBV14|-|18
TGTGCCAGCAGCCAAGCCCGCCCCCCTAGCGGGAGGGAGAACGAGCAGTACTTC
CASSQARPPSGRENEQYF
>-|TRBJ2-7|TRBV6-2/TRBV6-3|many|16
TGTGCCAGCAGTTACCGGTCCGGGACATCCTCCTACGAGCAGTACTTC
CASSYRSGTSSYEQYF
>-|TRBJ2-7|TRBV27|many|16
TGTGCCAGCAGTTTATCAGTTGGGGCAGGGATCTACGAGCAGTACTTC
CASSLSVGAGIYEQYF
>-|TRBJ2-7|TRBV28|-|15
TGTGCCAGCAGTTTGCCCCTTTATAGCTCCTACGAGCAGTACTTC
CASSLPLYSSYEQYF
>TRBD1|TRBJ1-3|TRBV18|many|15
TGTGCCAGCTCACCGGAGGGGGCGTACGGAAACACCATATATTTT
CASSPEGAYGNTIYF
>TRBD2|TRBJ2-4|TRBV5-1|-|13
TGCGCCAGCCGGCTAGCGGGATCAGACATTCAGTACTTC
CASRLAGSDIQYF
>TRBD1|TRBJ1-1|TRBV4-1|many|17
TGCGCCAGCAGCCAACCGGGACAGGGGGCCAAGAACACTGAAGCTTTCTTT
CASSQPGQGAKNTEAFF
>-|TRBJ2-2|TRBV10-3|many|14
TGTGCCATCAGTGTGGGGACCACCGACGGGGAGCTGTTTTTT
CAISVGTTDGELFF
>TRBD1|TRBJ2-6|TRBV7-2|few|18
TGTGCCAGCAGCTCCTCTGACAGGGAGTTCGCAGGGGCCAACGTCCTGACTTTC
CASSSSDREFAGANVLTF
>TRBD1|TRBJ1-3|TRBV30|once|14
TGTGCCTGGGAGGACAGGCACTCTGGAAACACCATATATTTT
CAWEDRHSGNTIYF
>TRBD1|TRBJ2-5|TRBV13|-|16
TGTGCCAGCAGGATAGGGATAGGGGGCTCCCAAGAGACCCAGTACTTC
CASRIGIGGSQETQYF
>-|TRBJ1-2|TRBV20-1|many|12
TGCAGTGCTAGAGGTGGGGTCTATGGCTACACCTTC
CSARGGVYGYTF
>-|TRBJ1-1|TRBV29-1|many|11
TGCAGCGGAAGACAGTACACTGAAGCTTTCTTT
CSGRQYTEAFF
>-|TRBJ2-3|TRBV6-5|few|15
TGTGCCAGCAGTTACAATGGAGGGGGCGCAGATACGCAGTATTTT
CASSYNGGGADTQYF
>-|TRBJ2-1|TRBV9|many|14
TGTGCCAGCAGTACCTCGAACTCCTACAATGAGCAGTTCTTC
CASSTSNSYNEQFF
>TRBD1|TRBJ1-6|TRBV27|-|16
TGTGCCAGCAGTTCGTTTCCGGGACAGGGTCGATCACCCCTCCACTTT
CASSSFPGQGRSPLHF
>-|TRBJ1-5|TRBV4-1|few|18
TGCGCCAGCAGCCCCGAGGTCGGGGGCACCTATAGCAATCAGCCCCAGCATTTT
CASSPEVGGTYSNQPQHF
>-|TRBJ1-2|TRBV3-1|many|15
TGTGCCAGCAGCTCGCAGGGATCCGGGTACTATGGCTACACCTTC
CASSSQGSGYYGYTF
>TRBD1|TRBJ1-4|TRBV20-1|-|14
TGCAGTGCCCGCGGACAGGGGAAGGGTGAAAAACTGTTTTTT
CSARGQGKGEKLFF